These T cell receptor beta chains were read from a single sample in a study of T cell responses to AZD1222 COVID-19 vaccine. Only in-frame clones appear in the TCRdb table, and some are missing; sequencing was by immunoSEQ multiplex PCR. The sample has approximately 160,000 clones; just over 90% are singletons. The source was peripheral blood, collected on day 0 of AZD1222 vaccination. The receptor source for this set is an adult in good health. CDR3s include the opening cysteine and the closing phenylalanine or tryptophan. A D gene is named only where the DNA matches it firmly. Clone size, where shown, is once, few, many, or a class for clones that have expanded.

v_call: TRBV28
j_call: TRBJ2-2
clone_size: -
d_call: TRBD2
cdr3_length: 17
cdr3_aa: CASSLSSGGANTGELFF
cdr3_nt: TGTGCCAGCAGTTTATCTAGCGGGGGGGCCAACACCGGGGAGCTGTTTTTT

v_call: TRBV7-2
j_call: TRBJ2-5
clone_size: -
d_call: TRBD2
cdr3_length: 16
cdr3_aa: CASSLGRLAGPQTQYF
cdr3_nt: TGTGCCAGCAGCTTAGGTAGACTAGCGGGCCCCCAGACCCAGTACTTC

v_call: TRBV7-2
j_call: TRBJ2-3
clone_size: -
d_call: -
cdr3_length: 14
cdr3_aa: CASSFSGFTDTQYF
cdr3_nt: TGTGCCAGCAGCTTTAGCGGATTCACAGATACGCAGTATTTT

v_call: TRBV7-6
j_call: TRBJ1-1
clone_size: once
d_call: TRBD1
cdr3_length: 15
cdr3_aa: CASSFSTGMNTEAFF
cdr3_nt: TGTGCCAGCAGCTTCTCGACAGGGATGAACACTGAAGCTTTCTTT

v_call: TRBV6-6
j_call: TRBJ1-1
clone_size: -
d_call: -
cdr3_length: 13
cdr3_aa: CASSYARGLEAFF
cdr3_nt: TGTGCCAGCAGTTACGCCCGGGGCCTTGAAGCTTTCTTT

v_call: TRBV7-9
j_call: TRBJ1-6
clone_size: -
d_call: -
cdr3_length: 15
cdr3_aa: CATSGGGIHNSPLHF
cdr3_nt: TGTGCCACCAGCGGCGGGGGAATTCATAATTCACCCCTCCACTTT

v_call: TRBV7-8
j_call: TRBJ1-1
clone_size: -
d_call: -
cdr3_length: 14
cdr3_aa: CASHPYGSFAEAFF
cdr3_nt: TGTGCCAGCCATCCATACGGGTCCTTTGCTGAAGCTTTCTTT

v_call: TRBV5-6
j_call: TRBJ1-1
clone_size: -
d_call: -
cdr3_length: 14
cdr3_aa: CASSLGPMNTEAFF
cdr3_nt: TGTGCCAGCAGCTTGGGGCCAATGAACACTGAAGCTTTCTTT

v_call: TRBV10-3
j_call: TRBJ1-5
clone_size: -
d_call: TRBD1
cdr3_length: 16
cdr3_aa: CAISGQGAWSNQPQHF
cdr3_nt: TGTGCCATCAGTGGACAGGGGGCATGGAGCAATCAGCCCCAGCATTTT

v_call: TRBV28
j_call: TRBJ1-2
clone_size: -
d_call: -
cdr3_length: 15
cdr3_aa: CASSTLGQTVYGYTF
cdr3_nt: TGTGCCAGCAGTACTCTCGGACAGACGGTCTATGGCTACACCTTC

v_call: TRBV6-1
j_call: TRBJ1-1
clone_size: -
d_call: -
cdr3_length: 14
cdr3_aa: CASSEPGLNTEAFF
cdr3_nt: TGTGCCAGCAGTGAGCCGGGTTTGAACACTGAAGCTTTCTTT

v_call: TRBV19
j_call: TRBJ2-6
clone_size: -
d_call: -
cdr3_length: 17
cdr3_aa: CASKKIGVDSGANVLTF
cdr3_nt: TGTGCCAGTAAAAAAATAGGGGTGGACTCTGGGGCCAACGTCCTGACTTTC

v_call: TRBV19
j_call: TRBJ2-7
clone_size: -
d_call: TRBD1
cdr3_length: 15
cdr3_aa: CASSLQTGPNYEQYF
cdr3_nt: TGTGCCAGTAGTCTACAGACAGGGCCGAACTACGAGCAGTACTTC

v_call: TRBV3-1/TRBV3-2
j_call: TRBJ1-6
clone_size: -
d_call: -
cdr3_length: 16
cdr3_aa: CASSQGQANLNSPLHF
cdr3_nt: TGTGCCAGCAGCCAAGGGCAGGCCAACCTTAATTCACCCCTCCACTTT

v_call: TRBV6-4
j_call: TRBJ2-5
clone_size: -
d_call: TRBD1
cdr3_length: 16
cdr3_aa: CASSDSGTGGAETQYF
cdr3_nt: TGTGCCAGCAGTGACTCGGGGACAGGGGGCGCGGAGACCCAGTACTTC

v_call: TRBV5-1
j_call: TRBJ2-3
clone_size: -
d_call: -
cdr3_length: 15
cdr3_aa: CASSLVGAEPDTQYF
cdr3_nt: TGCGCCAGCAGCTTGGTGGGCGCAGAGCCAGATACGCAGTATTTT

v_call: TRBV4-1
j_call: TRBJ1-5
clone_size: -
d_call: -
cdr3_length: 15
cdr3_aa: CASSHYVGGNQPQHF
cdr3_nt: TGCGCCAGCAGCCATTATGTGGGCGGGAATCAGCCCCAGCATTTT

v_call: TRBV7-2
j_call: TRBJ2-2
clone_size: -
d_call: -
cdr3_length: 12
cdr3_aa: CASSAQGWELFF
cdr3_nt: TGTGCCAGCAGCGCACAGGGATGGGAGCTGTTTTTT

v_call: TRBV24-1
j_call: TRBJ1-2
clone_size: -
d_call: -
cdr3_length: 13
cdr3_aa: CATSEGLDYGYTF
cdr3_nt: TGTGCCACCAGTGAAGGCCTGGACTATGGCTACACCTTC

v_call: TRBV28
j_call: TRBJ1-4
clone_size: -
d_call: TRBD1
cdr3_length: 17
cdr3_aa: CASSTGTGGLANEKLFF
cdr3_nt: TGTGCCAGCAGCACCGGGACAGGGGGCTTGGCTAATGAAAAACTGTTTTTT

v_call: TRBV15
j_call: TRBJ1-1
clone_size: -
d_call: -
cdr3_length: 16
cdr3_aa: CATSRDGYYKNTEAFF
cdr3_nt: TGTGCCACCAGCAGAGATGGATACTACAAGAACACTGAAGCTTTCTTT

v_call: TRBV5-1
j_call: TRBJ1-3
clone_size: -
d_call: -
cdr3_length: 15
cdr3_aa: CASSFGESSGNTIYF
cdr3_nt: TGCGCCAGCAGCTTTGGGGAGTCCTCTGGAAACACCATATATTTT

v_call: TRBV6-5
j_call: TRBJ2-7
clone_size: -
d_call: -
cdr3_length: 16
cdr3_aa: CASSYSRPGHPYEQYF
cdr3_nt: TGTGCCAGCAGTTACTCACGACCGGGACACCCCTACGAGCAGTACTTC

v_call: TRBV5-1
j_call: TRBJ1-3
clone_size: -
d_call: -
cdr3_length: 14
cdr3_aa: CASSLGVSGNTIYF
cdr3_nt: TGCGCCAGCAGCTTGGGGGTTTCAGGAAACACCATATATTTT

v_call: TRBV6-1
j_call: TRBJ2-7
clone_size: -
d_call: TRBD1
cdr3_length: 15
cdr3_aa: CASSESGTGSYEQYF
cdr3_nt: TGTGCCAGCAGTGAATCCGGGACAGGGAGTTACGAGCAGTACTTC

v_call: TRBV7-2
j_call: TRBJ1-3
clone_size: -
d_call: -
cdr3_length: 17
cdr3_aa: CASSKRVLRVSGNTIYF
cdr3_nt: TGTGCCAGCAGCAAACGCGTCCTTAGGGTCTCTGGAAACACCATATATTTT

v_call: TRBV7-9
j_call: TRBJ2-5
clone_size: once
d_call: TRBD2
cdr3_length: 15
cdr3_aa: CASSFSAGAGETQYF
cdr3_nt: TGTGCCAGCAGCTTCTCAGCGGGGGCCGGAGAGACCCAGTACTTC

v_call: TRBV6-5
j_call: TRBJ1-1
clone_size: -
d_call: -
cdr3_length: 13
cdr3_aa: CASKLRENTEAFF
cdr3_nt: TGTGCCAGCAAACTCCGGGAGAACACTGAAGCTTTCTTT

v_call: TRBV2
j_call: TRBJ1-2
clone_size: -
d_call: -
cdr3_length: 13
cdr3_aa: CASSETAFYGYTF
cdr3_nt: TGTGCCAGCAGCGAAACAGCATTCTATGGCTACACCTTC

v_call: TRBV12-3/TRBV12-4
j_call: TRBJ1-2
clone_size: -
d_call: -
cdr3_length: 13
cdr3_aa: CASSLTGNYGYTF
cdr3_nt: TGTGCCAGCAGTTTAACGGGAAACTATGGCTACACCTTC

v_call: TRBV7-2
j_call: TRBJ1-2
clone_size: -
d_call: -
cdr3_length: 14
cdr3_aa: CASSLSAADYGYTF
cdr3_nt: TGTGCCAGCAGCTTAAGTGCGGCTGACTATGGCTACACCTTC

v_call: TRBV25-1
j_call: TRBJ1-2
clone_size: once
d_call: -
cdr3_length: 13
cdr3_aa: CASHSGSLYGYTF
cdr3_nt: TGTGCCAGCCACAGTGGTTCCCTTTATGGCTACACCTTC

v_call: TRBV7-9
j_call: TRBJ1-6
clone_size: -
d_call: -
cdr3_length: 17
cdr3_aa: CASSLGLTTGVNSPLHF
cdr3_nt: TGTGCCAGCAGCTTAGGCCTCACGACGGGAGTTAATTCACCCCTCCACTTT

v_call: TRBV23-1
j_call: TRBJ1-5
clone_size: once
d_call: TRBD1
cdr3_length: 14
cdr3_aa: CATPVRGRDQPQHF
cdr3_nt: TGCGCCACCCCAGTGAGGGGGCGCGATCAGCCCCAGCATTTT

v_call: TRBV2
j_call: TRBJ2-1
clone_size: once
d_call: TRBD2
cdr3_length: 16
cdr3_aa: CASVSTSGGAYNEQFF
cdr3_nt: TGTGCCAGCGTTTCGACTAGCGGGGGGGCCTACAATGAGCAGTTCTTC

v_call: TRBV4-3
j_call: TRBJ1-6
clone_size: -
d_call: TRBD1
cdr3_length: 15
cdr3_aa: CASSQERTGVSPLHF
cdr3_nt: TGCGCCAGCAGCCAAGAGAGGACAGGGGTGTCACCCCTCCACTTT

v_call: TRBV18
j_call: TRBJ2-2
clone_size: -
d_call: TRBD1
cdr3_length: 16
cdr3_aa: CASSSRTGSTAGELFF
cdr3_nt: TGTGCCAGCTCCTCCCGGACAGGATCAACAGCCGGGGAGCTGTTTTTT

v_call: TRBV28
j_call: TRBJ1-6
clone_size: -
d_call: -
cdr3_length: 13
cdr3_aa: CASFQGYNSPLHF
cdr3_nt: TGTGCCAGCTTCCAGGGGTACAATTCACCCCTCCACTTT

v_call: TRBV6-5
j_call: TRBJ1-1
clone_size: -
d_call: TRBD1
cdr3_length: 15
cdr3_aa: CASSPLGQVGGEAFF
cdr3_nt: TGTGCCAGCAGCCCCCTCGGACAGGTAGGGGGTGAAGCTTTCTTT

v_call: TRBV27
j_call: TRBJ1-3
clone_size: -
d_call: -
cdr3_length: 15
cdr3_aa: CASSLAVGLGYTIYF
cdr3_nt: TGTGCCAGCAGCCTAGCTGTCGGCCTAGGGTACACCATATATTTT

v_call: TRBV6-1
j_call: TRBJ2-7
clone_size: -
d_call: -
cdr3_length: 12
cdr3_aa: CASSEEGFEQYF
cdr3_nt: TGTGCCAGCAGTGAAGAGGGGTTCGAGCAGTACTTC

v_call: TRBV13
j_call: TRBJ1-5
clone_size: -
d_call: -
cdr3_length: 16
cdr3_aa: CASSFRGAGSNQPQHF
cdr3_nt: TGTGCCAGCAGCTTTCGGGGGGCGGGTAGCAATCAGCCCCAGCATTTT

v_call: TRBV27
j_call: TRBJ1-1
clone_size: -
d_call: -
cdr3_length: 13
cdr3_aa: CASSLGTNTEAFF
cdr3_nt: TGTGCCAGCAGTTTGGGCACGAACACTGAAGCTTTCTTT

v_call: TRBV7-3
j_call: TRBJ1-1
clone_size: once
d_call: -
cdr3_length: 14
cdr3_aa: CASSPWLGSTEAFF
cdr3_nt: TGTGCCAGCAGCCCATGGCTAGGGAGCACTGAAGCTTTCTTT

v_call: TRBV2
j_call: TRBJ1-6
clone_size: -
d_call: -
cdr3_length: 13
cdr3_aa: CALFGGIRSPLHF
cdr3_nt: TGTGCCTTATTCGGGGGGATACGCTCACCCCTCCACTTT

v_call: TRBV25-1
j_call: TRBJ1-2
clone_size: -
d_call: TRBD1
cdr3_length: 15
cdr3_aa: CASGFPTGYGYGYTF
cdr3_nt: TGTGCCAGTGGGTTCCCGACAGGGTACGGCTATGGCTACACCTTC

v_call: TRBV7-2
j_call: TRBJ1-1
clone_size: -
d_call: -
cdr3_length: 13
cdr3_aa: CASSPWPRTEAFF
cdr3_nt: TGTGCCAGCAGCCCATGGCCAAGGACTGAAGCTTTCTTT

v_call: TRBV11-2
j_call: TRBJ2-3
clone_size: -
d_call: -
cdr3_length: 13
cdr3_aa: CASSSPPTDTQYF
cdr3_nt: TGTGCCAGCAGCTCGCCCCCTACAGATACGCAGTATTTT

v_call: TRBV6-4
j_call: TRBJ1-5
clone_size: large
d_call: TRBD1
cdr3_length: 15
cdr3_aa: CASSETTGGDQPQHF
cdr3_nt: TGTGCCAGCAGCGAAACGACAGGGGGTGATCAGCCCCAGCATTTT

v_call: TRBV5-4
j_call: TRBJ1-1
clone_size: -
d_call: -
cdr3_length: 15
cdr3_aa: CASSLPPGVNTEAFF
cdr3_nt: TGTGCCAGCAGCCTGCCACCTGGGGTGAACACTGAAGCTTTCTTT

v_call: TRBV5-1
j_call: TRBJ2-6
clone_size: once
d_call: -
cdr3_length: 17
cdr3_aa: CASSLAGTRSGANVLTF
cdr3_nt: TGCGCCAGCAGCTTGGCAGGGACAAGATCTGGGGCCAACGTCCTGACTTTC